This TCR beta chain was sequenced for a study of CD8+ T cells in alopecia areata. Study details: Patients given treatment had severity scored by the percentage of scalp area affected.

Study-level points and caveats: Clonality exceeded that of normal scalp in lesional scalp, most notably in alopecia totalis/universalis. The study found tofacitinib significantly decreased scalp clonality and expanded CD8+ clones among the top 100.

The treatment: oral pan-JAK inhibitor, 5-10 mg twice daily. Researchers took lesional scalp punch biopsies and peripheral blood from people who were alopecia areata patients. Once RNA had been extracted, it was reverse transcribed into cDNA to act as the sequencing template. Clones were read by immunoSEQ multiplex PCR, and TCRdb kept only the in-frame ones, dropping some. Here the sample spans under 200,000 clones, just over 65% being singletons. Trimming at V came to 6 bases and at J to 2 bases, leaving 6 bases not matched to a gene. The CDR3 sequence is 14 residues long. Germline V gene data show CDR1 as SQVTM and CDR2 as ANQGSEA. Details on this clone: Its antigen remains unknown.

Sequenced material: CD4+ T cells sorted from blood, taken at week 4, from a patient treated with tofacitinib. The V and J genes are TRBV29-1 and TRBJ2-5, with 10 bases matching TRBD1. The receptor was derived from a human donor with alopecia areata. The CDR3 region has the DNA TGCAGCGTGACAGGGGGCTTTTCGCAAGAGACCCAGTACTTC. It is translated as CSVTGGFSQETQYF.